These T cell receptor beta chains were read from a single sample in a study of regulatory T cells in long-lasting Graves disease. TCRdb processed the multiplex PCR reads anew with MiXCR; each CDR3 protein has one entry. The sample gives hundreds of thousands of distinct CDR3 sequences, about a sixth of which show up once; just under 30% is in the top ten. This same sample was also part of a study on T cells in Graves' hyperthyroidism and ophthalmopathy.

This specimen was peripheral blood mononuclear cells (PBMCs), taken at new diagnosis, from a patient treated with antithyroid drugs. Receptors were obtained from a man aged 35 to 55 with Graves disease. Both conserved end residues are part of each CDR3. D genes are given only for firm matches. Clone size, where shown, is once, few, many, or a class for clones that have expanded.

D	J	V	size	CDR3	DNA
NA	TRBJ2-7	TRBV12-3/TRBV12-4	many	CASSPRGVSYEQYF	TGTGCCAGCAGCCCGCGTGGGGTCTCCTACGAGCAGTACTTC
NA	TRBJ2-5	TRBV6-1	many	CASSTMTGGSTSEHRETQYF	TGTGCCAGCAGTACGATGACAGGGGGATCGACTAGCGAGCATCGAGAGACCCAGTACTTC
TRBD1	TRBJ2-1	TRBV4-1	few	CASSPRRGQGVGDNEQFF	TGCGCCAGCAGCCCGCGGAGGGGACAGGGAGTAGGAGACAATGAGCAGTTCTTC
TRBD1	TRBJ1-4	TRBV7-2	many	CASRPGGSREKLFF	TGTGCCAGCAGACCAGGGGGCAGTAGAGAAAAACTGTTTTTT
NA	TRBJ2-5	TRBV7-2	NA	CASSFYICSARGPVRRQETQYF	NA
TRBD1	TRBJ2-3	TRBV28	NA	CASSLSKLWDRFTDTQYF	TGTGCCAGCAGTTTATCCAAGCTCTGGGACAGATTCACAGATACGCAGTATTTT
TRBD1	TRBJ2-1	TRBV5-8	NA	CASSSGQATNEQFF	TGTGCCAGCAGCTCGGGACAGGCAACAAATGAGCAGTTCTTC
NA	TRBJ2-5	TRBV7-2	many	CASSFSGTPVETQYF	TGTGCCAGCAGCTTCTCCGGGACGCCTGTAGAGACCCAGTACTTC
TRBD1	TRBJ2-2	TRBV27	NA	CASSWGQGPGELFF	TGTGCCAGCAGTTGGGGACAGGGCCCCGGGGAGCTGTTTTTT
NA	TRBJ2-5	TRBV20-1	many	CSARTSGETQYF	TGCAGTGCTAGGACTAGTGGTGAGACCCAGTACTTC